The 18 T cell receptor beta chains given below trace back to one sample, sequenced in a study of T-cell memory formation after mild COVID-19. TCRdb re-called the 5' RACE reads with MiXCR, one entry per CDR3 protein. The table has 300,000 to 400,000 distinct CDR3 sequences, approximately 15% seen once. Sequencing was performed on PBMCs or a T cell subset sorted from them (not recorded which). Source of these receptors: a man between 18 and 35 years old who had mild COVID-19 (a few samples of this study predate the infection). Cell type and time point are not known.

Here the CDR3 reads CASSLGRGLTDTQYF. In nucleotides, the CDR3 is TGTGCCAGCAGCTTAGGGCGGGGGCTCACAGATACGCAGTATTTT. This chain links TRBV7-8 with TRBJ2-3; D possibly corresponds to TRBD2 (7 bases). V was cut by 1 base and J by 2 bases, with 10 bases left in between. From germline, CDR1 is SGHVS and CDR2 FQNEAQ. CDR3 size: 15 residues.

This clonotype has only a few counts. The CDR3 DNA follows: TGTGCCAGCAGTGAAAGTAGGAGGGCAGGGGGCTGGAACATTCAGTACTTC. Translated: CASSESRRAGGWNIQYF. The rearrangement links TRBV2 to TRBJ2-4; 8 bases agree with TRBD1. The CDR3 covers 17 residues. With 2 bases clipped from V and 7 bases from J, the junction kept 13 bases outside the gene matches. Per the germline V gene, CDR1 is SNHLY and CDR2 is FYNNEI. The full variable domain, with the rest looked up from reference TRBV2 and TRBJ2-4, is EPEVTQTPSHQVTQMGQEVILRCVPISNHLYFYWYRQILGQKVEFLVSFYNNEISEKSEIFDDQFSVERPDGSNFTLKIRSTKLEDSAMYFCASSESRRAGGWNIQYFGAGTRLSVL.

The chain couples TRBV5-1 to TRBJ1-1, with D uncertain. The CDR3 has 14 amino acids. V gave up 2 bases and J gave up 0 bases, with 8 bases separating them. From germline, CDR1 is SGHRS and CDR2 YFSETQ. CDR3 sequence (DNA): TGCGCCAGCAGCTTCGACGACATGAACACTGAAGCTTTCTTT. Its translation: CASSFDDMNTEAFF.

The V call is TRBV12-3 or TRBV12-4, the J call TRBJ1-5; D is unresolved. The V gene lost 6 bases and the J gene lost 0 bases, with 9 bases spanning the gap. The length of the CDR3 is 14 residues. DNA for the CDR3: TGTGCCAGCAGCCATACAAATAGCAATCAGCCCCAGCATTTT. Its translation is CASSHTNSNQPQHF.

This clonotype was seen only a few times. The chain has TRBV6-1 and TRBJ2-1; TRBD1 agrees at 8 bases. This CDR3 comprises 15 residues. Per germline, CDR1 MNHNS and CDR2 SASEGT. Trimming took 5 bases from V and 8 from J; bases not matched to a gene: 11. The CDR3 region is CASSSRTGPNDEQFF. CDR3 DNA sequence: TGTGCCAGCAGTTCTCGGACAGGGCCCAACGATGAGCAGTTCTTC.

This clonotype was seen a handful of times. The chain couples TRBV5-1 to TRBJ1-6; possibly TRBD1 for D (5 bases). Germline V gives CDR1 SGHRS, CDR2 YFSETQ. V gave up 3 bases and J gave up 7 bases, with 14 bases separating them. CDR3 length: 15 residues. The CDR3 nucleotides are TGCGCCAGCAGCTCCGCGGGGGGGACCAATTCACCCCTCCACTTT. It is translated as CASSSAGGTNSPLHF. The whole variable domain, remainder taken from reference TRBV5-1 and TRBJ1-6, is KAGVTQTPRYLIKTRGQQVTLSCSPISGHRSVSWYQQTPGQGLQFLFEYFSETQRNKGNFPGRFSGRQFSNSRSEMNVSTLELGDSALYLCASSSAGGTNSPLHFGNGTRLTVT.

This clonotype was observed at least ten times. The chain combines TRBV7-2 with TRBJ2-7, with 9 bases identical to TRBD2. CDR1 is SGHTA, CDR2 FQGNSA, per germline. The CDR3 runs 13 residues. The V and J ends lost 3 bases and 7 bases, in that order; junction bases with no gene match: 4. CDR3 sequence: CASSFAGGREQYF. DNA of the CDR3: TGTGCCAGCAGCTTCGCGGGGGGGCGGGAGCAGTACTTC.

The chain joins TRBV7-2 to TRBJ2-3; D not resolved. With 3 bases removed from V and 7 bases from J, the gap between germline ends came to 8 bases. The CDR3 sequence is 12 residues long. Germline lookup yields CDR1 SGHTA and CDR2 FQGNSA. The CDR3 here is CASSLGINTQYF. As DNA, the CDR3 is TGTGCCAGCAGCTTGGGTATAAATACGCAGTATTTT.

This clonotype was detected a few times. CDR3 sequence: CASMGQVNTEAFF. Here the CDR3 DNA reads TGTGCCAGCATGGGGCAGGTCAACACTGAAGCTTTCTTT. The chain employs TRBV6-2 or TRBV6-3 and TRBJ1-1, with D perhaps matching TRBD1 (5 bases). Deletions cut 7 bases from V and 2 bases from J, with 11 bases between. Germline assignment: CDR1 MNHEY and CDR2 SVGEGT. This CDR3 region has 13 residues.

The CDR3, as DNA: TGTGCCAGCAGCTTAGGCCGGGGATTGTCAACAGATACGCAGTATTTT. The encoded protein is CASSLGRGLSTDTQYF. The V gene is TRBV11-2, the J gene TRBJ2-3, with a tentative D call TRBD2 (5 bases). Trimming removed 1 base from V and 3 bases from J, with 14 bases in between. The CDR3 spans 16 residues. Germline CDR1 SGHAT, CDR2 FQNNGV.

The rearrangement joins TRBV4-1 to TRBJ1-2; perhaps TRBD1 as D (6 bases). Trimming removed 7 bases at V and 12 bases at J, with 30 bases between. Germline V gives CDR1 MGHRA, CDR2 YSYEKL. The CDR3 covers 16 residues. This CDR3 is CASNVGTRVASARDTF. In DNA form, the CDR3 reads TGCGCCAGCAACGTCGGGACAAGAGTGGCATCGGCAAGGGACACCTTC.

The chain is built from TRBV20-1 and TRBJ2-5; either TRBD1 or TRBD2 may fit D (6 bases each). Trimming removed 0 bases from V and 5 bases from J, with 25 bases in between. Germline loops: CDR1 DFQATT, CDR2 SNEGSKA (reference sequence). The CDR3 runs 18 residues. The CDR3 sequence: CSARDSAGSVGGPETQYF. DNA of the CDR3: TGCAGTGCTAGAGATTCGGCCGGGTCGGTTGGGGGGCCGGAGACCCAGTACTTC.

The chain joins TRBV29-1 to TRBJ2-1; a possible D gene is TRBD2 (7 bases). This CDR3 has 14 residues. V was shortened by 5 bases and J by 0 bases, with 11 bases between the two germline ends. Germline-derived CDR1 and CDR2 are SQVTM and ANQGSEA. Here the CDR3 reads CSVTGGSSYNEQFF. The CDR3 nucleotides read TGCAGCGTTACGGGGGGCAGCTCCTACAATGAGCAGTTCTTC.

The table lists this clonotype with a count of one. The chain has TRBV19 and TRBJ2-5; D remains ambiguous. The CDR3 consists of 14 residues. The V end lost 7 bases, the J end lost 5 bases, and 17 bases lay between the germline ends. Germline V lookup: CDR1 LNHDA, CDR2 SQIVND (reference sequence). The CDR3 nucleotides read TGTGCCAGTACCACATCGGGTCGCGATGAGACCCAGTACTTC. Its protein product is CASTTSGRDETQYF.

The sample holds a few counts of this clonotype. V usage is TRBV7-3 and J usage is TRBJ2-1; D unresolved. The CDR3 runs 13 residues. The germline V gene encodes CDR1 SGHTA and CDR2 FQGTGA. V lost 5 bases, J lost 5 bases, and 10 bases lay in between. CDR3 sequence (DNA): TGTGCCAGCAGCCCCCCCTCGCACAATGAGCAGTTCTTC. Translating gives CASSPPSHNEQFF.

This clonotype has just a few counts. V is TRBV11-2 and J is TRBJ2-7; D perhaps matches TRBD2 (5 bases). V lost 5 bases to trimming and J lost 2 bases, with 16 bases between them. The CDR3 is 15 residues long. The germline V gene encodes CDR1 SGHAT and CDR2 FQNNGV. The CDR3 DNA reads TGTGCCAGCAGCCCAATTGGGAGTTTAGCCTACGAGCAGTACTTC. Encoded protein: CASSPIGSLAYEQYF.

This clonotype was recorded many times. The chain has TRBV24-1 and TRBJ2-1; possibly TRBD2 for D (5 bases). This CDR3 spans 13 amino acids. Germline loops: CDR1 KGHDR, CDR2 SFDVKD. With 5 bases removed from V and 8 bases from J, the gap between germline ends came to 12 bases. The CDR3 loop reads CATSGIGLHEQFF. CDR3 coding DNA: TGTGCCACCAGTGGCATCGGACTCCATGAGCAGTTCTTC.

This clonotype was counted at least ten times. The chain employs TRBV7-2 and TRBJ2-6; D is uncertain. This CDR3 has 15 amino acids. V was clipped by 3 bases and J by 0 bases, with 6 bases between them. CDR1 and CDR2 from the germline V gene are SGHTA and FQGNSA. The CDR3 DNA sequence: TGTGCCAGCAGCTTCGAGGTCTCTGGGGCCAACGTCCTGACTTTC. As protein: CASSFEVSGANVLTF.